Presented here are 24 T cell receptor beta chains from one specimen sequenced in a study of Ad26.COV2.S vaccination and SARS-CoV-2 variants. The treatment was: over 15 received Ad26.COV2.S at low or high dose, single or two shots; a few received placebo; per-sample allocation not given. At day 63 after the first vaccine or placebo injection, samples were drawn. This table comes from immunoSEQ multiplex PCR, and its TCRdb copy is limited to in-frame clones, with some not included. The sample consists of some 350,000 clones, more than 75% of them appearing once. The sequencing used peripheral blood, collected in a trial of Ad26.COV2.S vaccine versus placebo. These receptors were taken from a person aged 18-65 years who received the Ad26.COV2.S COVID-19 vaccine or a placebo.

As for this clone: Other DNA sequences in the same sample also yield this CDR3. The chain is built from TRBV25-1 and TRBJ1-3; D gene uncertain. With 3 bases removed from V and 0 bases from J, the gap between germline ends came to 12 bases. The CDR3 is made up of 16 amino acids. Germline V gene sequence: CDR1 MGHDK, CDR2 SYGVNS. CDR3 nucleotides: TGTGCCAGCAGTGACGAAGTAGTTAGCTCTGGAAACACCATATATTTT. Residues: CASSDEVVSSGNTIYF.

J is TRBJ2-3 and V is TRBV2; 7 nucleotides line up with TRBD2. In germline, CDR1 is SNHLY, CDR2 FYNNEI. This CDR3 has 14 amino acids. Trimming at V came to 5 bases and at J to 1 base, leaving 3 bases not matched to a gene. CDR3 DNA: TGTGCCAGCAGTCTTACTAGCGGCACAGATACGCAGTATTTT. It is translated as CASSLTSGTDTQYF.

Here the CDR3 reads CASSQRDGQGSGNTIYF. The CDR3, as DNA: TGTGCCAGCAGCCAAAGGGACGGACAGGGCTCTGGAAACACCATATATTTT. V is TRBV3-1 (or the pseudogene TRBV3-2) and J is TRBJ1-3, with TRBD1 matching over 8 bases. V trimming: 2 bases; J trimming: 0 bases; junction bases outside the gene matches: 6. CDR3 length: 17 residues. The germline gives CDR1 LGHDT, CDR2 YNNKEL (reference sequence).

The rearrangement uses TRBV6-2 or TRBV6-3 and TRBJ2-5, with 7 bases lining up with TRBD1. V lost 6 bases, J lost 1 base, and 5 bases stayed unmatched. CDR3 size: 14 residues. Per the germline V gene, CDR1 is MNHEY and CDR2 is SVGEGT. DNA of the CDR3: TGTGCCAGCAGCTGGACAGGAGTCCAAGAGACCCAGTACTTC. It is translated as CASSWTGVQETQYF.

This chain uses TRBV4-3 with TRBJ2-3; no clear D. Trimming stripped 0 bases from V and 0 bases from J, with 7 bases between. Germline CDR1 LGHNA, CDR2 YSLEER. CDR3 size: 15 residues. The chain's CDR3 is CASSQEERSTDTQYF. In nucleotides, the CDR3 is TGCGCCAGCAGCCAAGAAGAAAGAAGCACAGATACGCAGTATTTT.

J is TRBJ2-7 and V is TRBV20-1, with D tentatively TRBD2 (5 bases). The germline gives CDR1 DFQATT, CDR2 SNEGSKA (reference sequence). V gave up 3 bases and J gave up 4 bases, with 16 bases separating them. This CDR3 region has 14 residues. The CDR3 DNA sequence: TGCAGTGCTAGTACGGGGTTCAAAGGGTACGAGCAGTACTTC. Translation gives CSASTGFKGYEQYF.

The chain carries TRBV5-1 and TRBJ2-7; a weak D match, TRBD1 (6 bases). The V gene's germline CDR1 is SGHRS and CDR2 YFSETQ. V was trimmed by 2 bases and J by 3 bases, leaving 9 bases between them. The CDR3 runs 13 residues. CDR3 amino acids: CASSFTGNYEQYF. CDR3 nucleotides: TGCGCCAGCAGCTTTACAGGGAACTACGAGCAGTACTTC.

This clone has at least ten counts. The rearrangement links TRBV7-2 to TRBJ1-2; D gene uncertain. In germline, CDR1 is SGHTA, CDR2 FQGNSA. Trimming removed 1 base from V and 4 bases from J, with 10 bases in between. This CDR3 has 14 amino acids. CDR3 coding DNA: TGTGCCAGCAGCTTAGTTCTGAATCGCTATGGCTACACCTTC. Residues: CASSLVLNRYGYTF.

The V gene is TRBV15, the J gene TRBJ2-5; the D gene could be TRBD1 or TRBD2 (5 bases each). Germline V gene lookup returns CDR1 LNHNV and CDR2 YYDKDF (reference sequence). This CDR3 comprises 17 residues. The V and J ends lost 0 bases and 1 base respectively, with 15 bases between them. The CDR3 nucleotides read TGTGCCACCAGCAGAGATGGGGGTGGGCGGCCCCAAGAGACCCAGTACTTC. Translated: CATSRDGGGRPQETQYF.

As DNA, the CDR3 is TGTGCCACCAGTGAAAAGACCGGGACCCACTATGGCTACACCTTC. Encoded protein: CATSEKTGTHYGYTF. This chain uses TRBV24-1 with TRBJ1-2; D might be TRBD1 (5 bases). The CDR3 is 15 residues long. Germline assignment: CDR1 KGHDR and CDR2 SFDVKD. V was shortened by 4 bases and J by 3 bases, with 14 bases between the two germline ends.

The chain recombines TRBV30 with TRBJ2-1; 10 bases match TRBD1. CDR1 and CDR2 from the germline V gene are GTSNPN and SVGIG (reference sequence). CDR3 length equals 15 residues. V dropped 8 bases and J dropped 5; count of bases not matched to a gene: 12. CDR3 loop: CARLGQGISHNEQFF. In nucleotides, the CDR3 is TGTGCCCGACTGGGACAGGGGATCTCTCACAATGAGCAGTTCTTC.

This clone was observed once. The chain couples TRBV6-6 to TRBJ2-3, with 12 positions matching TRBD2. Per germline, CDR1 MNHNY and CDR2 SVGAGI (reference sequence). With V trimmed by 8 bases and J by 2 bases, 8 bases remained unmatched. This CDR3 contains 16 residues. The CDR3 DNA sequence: TGTGCCAGCCGACCTAGCGGGAGGGATATCACAGATACGCAGTATTTT. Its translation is CASRPSGRDITDTQYF.

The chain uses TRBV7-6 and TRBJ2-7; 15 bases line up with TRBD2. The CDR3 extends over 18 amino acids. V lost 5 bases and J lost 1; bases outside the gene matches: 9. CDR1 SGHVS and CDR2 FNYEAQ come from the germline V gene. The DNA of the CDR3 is TGTGCCAGCAGCCCCGGGTCCGGGACTAGCGGGAGGTCCTACGAGCAGTACTTC. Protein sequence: CASSPGSGTSGRSYEQYF.

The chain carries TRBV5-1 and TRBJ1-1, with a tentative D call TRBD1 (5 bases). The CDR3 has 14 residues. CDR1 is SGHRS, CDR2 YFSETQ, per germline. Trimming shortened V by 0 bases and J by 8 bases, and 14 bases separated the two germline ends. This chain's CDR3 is CASSLEGPPPEAFF. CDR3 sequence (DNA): TGCGCCAGCAGCTTGGAGGGGCCCCCCCCAGAAGCTTTCTTT.

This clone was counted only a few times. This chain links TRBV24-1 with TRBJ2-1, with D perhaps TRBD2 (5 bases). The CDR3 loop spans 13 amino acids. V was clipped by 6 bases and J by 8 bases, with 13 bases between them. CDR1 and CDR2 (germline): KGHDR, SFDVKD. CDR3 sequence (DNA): TGTGCCACCAGTCGGGGTGGGAAGGATGAGCAGTTCTTC. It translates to CATSRGGKDEQFF.

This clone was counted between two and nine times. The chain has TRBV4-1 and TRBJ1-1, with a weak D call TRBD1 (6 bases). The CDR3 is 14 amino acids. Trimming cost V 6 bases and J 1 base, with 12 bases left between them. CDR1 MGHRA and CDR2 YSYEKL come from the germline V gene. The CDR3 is CASRGTLKNTEAFF. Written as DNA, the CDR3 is TGCGCCAGCAGAGGGACACTTAAGAACACTGAAGCTTTCTTT.

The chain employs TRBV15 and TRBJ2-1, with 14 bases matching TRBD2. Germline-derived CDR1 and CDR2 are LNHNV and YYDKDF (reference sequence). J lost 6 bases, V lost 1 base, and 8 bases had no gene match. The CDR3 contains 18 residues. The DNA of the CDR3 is TGTGCCACCAGCAGAGGTGGGACTAGCGGGAGTCGGTCCAATGAGCAGTTCTTC. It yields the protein CATSRGGTSGSRSNEQFF.

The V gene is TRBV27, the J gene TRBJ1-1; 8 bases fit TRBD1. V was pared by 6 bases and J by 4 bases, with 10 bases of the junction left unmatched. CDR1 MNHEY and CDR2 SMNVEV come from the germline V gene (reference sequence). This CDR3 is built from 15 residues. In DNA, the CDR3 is TGTGCCAGCAGACCTACAGGGGGAGCTGGCACTGAAGCTTTCTTT. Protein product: CASRPTGGAGTEAFF.

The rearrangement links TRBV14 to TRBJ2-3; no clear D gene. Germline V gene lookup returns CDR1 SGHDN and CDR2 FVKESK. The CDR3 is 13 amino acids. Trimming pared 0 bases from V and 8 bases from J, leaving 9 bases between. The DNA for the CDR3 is TGTGCCAGCAGCCAAGATTGGCTGGGTACGCAGTATTTT. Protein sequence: CASSQDWLGTQYF.

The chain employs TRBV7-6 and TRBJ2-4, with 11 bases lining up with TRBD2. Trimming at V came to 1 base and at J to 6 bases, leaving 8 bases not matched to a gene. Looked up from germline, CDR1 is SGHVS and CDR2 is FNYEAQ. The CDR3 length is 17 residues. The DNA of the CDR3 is TGTGCCAGCAGCTTAGGGGCGGTAACTAGCGGGGGAAACATTCAGTACTTC. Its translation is CASSLGAVTSGGNIQYF.

CDR3 DNA sequence: TGTGCCATCAGTGTTAGGGGTCTGGAAGATAACTATGGCTACACCTTC. Residues: CAISVRGLEDNYGYTF. The V call is TRBV10-3, the J call TRBJ1-2, with D maybe TRBD1 (5 bases). The CDR3 length is 16 residues. Germline lookup yields CDR1 ENHRY and CDR2 SYGVKD. V was pared by 4 bases and J by 1 base, with 16 bases between.

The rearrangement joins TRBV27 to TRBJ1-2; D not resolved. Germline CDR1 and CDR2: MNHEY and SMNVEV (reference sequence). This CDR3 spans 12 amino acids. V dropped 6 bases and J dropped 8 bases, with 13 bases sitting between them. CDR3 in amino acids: CASSSGSGGYTF. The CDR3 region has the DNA TGTGCCAGCAGCTCGGGGAGCGGCGGCTACACCTTC.

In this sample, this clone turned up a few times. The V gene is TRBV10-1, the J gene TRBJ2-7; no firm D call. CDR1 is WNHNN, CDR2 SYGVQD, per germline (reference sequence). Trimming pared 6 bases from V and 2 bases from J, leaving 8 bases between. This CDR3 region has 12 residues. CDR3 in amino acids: CASRRHPYEQYF. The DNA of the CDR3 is TGCGCCAGCAGGAGACATCCCTACGAGCAGTACTTC.

This CDR3 reads CASSPGQGVETQYF. The CDR3 nucleotides are TGCGCCAGCAGCCCGGGACAGGGGGTAGAGACCCAGTACTTC. The J gene is TRBJ2-5, the V gene TRBV5-1, with 11 bases matching TRBD1. CDR1 and CDR2 (germline): SGHRS, YFSETQ. This CDR3 contains 14 residues. V lost 4 bases to trimming and J lost 4 bases; unmatched junction nucleotides: 3.